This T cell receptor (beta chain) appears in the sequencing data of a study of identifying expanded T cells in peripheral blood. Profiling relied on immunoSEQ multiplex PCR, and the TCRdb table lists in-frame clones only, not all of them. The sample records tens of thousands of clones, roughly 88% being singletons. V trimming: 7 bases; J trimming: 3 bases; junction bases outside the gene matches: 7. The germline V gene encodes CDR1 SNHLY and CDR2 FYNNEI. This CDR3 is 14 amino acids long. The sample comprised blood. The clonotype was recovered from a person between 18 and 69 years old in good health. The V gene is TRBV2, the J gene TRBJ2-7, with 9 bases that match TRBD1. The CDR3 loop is CASKGLGQGYEQYF. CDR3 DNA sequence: TGTGCCAGCAAGGGGTTGGGACAGGGCTACGAGCAGTACTTC.